This record covers a single TCR beta chain. Its target is unknown. The protocol was immunoSEQ multiplex PCR, while the TCRdb copy is restricted to in-frame clones and leaves out a portion. Of around 150,000 clones listed, around nine tenths are singletons. This CDR3 has 15 amino acids. In germline, CDR1 is SGHNT, CDR2 YENEEA. V was shortened by 3 bases and J by 0 bases, with 10 bases between the two germline ends. This specimen comes from a study of cytotoxic CD8 clonotypes in ibrutinib-treated CLL. About the study: The study included under twelve relapsed/refractory and roughly 16 treatment-naive patients; 17 to 18 had IGHV unmutated disease. Following a median roughly 12 months of treatment, with a range of 6 to 36, response samples were taken.

Study-wide results and limits: Clonality increased at ibrutinib response, then returned toward baseline at progression.

Specimen: PBMCs, collected at disease progression, from a patient treated with ibrutinib. This sequence was found in a human donor with chronic lymphocytic leukemia. This chain connects TRBV11-3 to TRBJ2-3; TRBD1 or TRBD2 may be the D gene (5 bases each). The CDR3 spells CASSLGVGSTDTQYF. The DNA for the CDR3 is TGTGCCAGCAGCTTGGGGGTGGGAAGCACAGATACGCAGTATTTT. Together with reference TRBV11-3 and TRBJ2-3, the CDR3 gives the full variable domain: EAGVVQSPRYKIIEKKQPVAFWCNPISGHNTLYWYLQNLGQGPELLIRYENEEAVDDSQLPKDRFSAERLKGVDSTLKIQPAELGDSAVYLCASSLGVGSTDTQYFGPGTRLTVL.